This TCR beta chain was retrieved from a study of T cells in localized non-small cell lung cancer. Sequencing was performed with immunoSEQ multiplex PCR; in TCRdb, only in-frame clones are kept and a portion is missing. The repertoire holds fewer than 45,000 clones, with 86% as singletons. The germline V gene encodes CDR1 SGHTA and CDR2 FQGNSA. The V and J ends lost 5 bases and 0 bases respectively, with 12 bases between them. The length of the CDR3 is 15 residues. General study findings and limits: When the top 100 tumor clones were examined, a median approximately 57 of them also appeared in the adjacent lung, which was paired and uninvolved.

Regarding this clone: Its specificity is not known.

The chain carries TRBV7-2 and TRBJ2-3; D call uncertain. The material sequenced was peripheral blood, taken before any cancer treatment. The clonotype was recovered from a woman between 18 and 55 years old with stage III lung adenocarcinoma. The CDR3 DNA reads TGTGCCAGCAGCGCTATCAGTCTTAGCACAGATACGCAGTATTTT. Amino acids: CASSAISLSTDTQYF.